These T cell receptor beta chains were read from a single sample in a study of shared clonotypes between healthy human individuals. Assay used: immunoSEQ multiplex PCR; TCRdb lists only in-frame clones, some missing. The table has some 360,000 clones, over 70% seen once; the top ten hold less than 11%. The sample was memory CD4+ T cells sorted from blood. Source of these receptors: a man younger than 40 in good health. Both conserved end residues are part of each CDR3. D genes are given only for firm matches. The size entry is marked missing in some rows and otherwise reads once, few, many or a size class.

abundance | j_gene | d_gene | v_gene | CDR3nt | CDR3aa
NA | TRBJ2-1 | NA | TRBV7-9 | TGTGCCAGCAGCTTAGGAGGCGTGTTCTACAATGAGCAGTTCTTC | CASSLGGVFYNEQFF
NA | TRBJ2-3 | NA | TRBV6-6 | TGTGCCAGCAGTTACTCCAGGGAGTCTAGCACAGATACGCAGTATTTT | CASSYSRESSTDTQYF
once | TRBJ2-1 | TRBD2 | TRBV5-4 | TGTGCCAGCAGCTTGGTGCTCTCAGGGAGGGATGAGCAGTTCTTC | CASSLVLSGRDEQFF
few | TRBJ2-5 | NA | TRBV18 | TGTGCCAGCTCACCCAGGGGCGGTCAAGAGACCCAGTACTTC | CASSPRGGQETQYF
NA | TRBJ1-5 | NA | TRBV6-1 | TGTGCCAGCAGTGACAGGGCTAGAAATCAGCCCCAGCATTTT | CASSDRARNQPQHF
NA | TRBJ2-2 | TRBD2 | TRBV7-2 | TGTGCCAGCAGCTTTTCCGGGACTAGCGGCACCGGGGAGCTGTTTTTT | CASSFSGTSGTGELFF
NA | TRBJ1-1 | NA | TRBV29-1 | TGCAGCGTTGTGCGGGGGCGAATTGGGACTGAAGCTTTCTTT | CSVVRGRIGTEAFF
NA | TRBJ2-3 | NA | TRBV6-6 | TGTGCCAGCAGGGGGGACTCCCCCTACACAGATACGCAGTATTTT | CASRGDSPYTDTQYF
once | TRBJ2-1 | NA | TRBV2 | TGTGCCAGCAGTGATCAGGGGATTGAGCAGTTCTTC | CASSDQGIEQFF
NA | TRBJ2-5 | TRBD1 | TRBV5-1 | TGCGCCAGCAGCGATGGACAGGGGTACCAAGAGACCCAGTACTTC | CASSDGQGYQETQYF
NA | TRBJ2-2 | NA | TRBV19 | TGTGCCAGTTTGGAGGGGGTCGGCGCCGGGGAGCTGTTTTTT | CASLEGVGAGELFF
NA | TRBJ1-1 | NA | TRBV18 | TGTGCCAGCTCTCCAGACAGCCACACTGAAGCTTTCTTT | CASSPDSHTEAFF
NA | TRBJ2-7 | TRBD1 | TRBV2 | TGTGCCACCGCGCCGGGACAGGGGTACGAGCAGTACTTC | CATAPGQGYEQYF
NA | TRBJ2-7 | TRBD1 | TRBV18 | TGTGCCAGCTCACACCGGACAGGGGTCGACGAGCAGTACTTC | CASSHRTGVDEQYF
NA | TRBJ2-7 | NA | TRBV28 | TGTGCCAGCAGCCCAAGGTTGGAGCAGTACTTC | CASSPRLEQYF
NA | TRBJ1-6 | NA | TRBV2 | TGTGCCAGCAGTTGGGCCGCAGAGTTTAATTCACCCCTCCACTTT | CASSWAAEFNSPLHF